Detailed here is one T cell receptor beta chain. The sample comes from a study of cytotoxic CD8 clonotypes in ibrutinib-treated CLL. The assay was immunoSEQ multiplex PCR, and TCRdb's table has in-frame clones only and misses some. The data show 73,000 or so clones, about two thirds seen once. V lost 0 bases to trimming and J lost 8 bases, with 5 bases between them. This CDR3 contains 12 residues. This TCR was recovered from a human donor with chronic lymphocytic leukemia. The chain combines TRBV23-1 with TRBJ1-3; D gene uncertain. TRBV23-1 is identified as an open reading frame with a role that is uncertain. The material sequenced was PBMCs, taken after 12 months of ibrutinib treatment. This CDR3 reads CASSQSTYTIYF. The CDR3 DNA reads TGCGCCAGCAGTCAATCGACCTACACCATATATTTT.